This is a list of T cell receptor beta chains from one sample in a study of T cell responses to AZD1222 COVID-19 vaccine. Profiled with immunoSEQ multiplex PCR; TCRdb holds only in-frame clones, not every one. This sample yields about 130,000 clones, of which around 90% are seen a single time; about 6% belongs to the top ten. Sequences were derived from peripheral blood, sampled on day 0 of AZD1222 vaccination. The origin of the receptors is an adult in good health. Both conserved end residues are part of each CDR3. The order of the fields is D gene, J gene, V gene, clone size, CDR3 protein, CDR3 DNA. The D gene is left open where the match is weak. Clone size appears in some rows only: once, few, many, or a class for an expanded clone.

D gene: NA; J gene: TRBJ1-3; V gene: TRBV29-1; clone size: NA; CDR3 protein: CSVEERDSGNTIYF; CDR3 DNA: TGCAGCGTTGAAGAGAGGGACTCTGGAAACACCATATATTTT
D gene: TRBD1; J gene: TRBJ1-2; V gene: TRBV10-2; clone size: NA; CDR3 protein: CASSAGQNYGYTF; CDR3 DNA: TGCGCCAGCAGTGCGGGACAGAACTATGGCTACACCTTC
D gene: NA; J gene: TRBJ2-2; V gene: TRBV19; clone size: NA; CDR3 protein: CASSIRQSTGELFF; CDR3 DNA: TGTGCCAGTAGTATTCGGCAATCGACCGGGGAGCTGTTTTTT
D gene: TRBD1; J gene: TRBJ2-7; V gene: TRBV2; clone size: NA; CDR3 protein: CASSERTGAYEQYF; CDR3 DNA: TGTGCCAGCAGTGAAAGGACAGGAGCCTACGAGCAGTACTTC
D gene: TRBD1; J gene: TRBJ1-6; V gene: TRBV6-5; clone size: few; CDR3 protein: CASPQTDRANSPLHF; CDR3 DNA: TGTGCCAGCCCACAAACCGACAGGGCGAATTCACCCCTCCACTTT
D gene: TRBD2; J gene: TRBJ2-5; V gene: TRBV5-4; clone size: NA; CDR3 protein: CASSFGSGGSKETQYF; CDR3 DNA: TGTGCCAGCAGCTTCGGTAGCGGGGGATCAAAAGAGACCCAGTACTTC
D gene: NA; J gene: TRBJ1-3; V gene: TRBV11-2; clone size: once; CDR3 protein: CASSALKDTIYF; CDR3 DNA: TGTGCCAGCAGCGCTTTGAAGGACACCATATATTTT
D gene: TRBD1; J gene: TRBJ2-2; V gene: TRBV2; clone size: once; CDR3 protein: CASSGQGTNTGELFF; CDR3 DNA: TGTGCCAGCAGCGGACAGGGCACGAACACCGGGGAGCTGTTTTTT
D gene: NA; J gene: TRBJ1-1; V gene: TRBV14; clone size: NA; CDR3 protein: CASSQGGRRAFF; CDR3 DNA: TGTGCCAGCAGCCAAGGAGGCCGCAGGGCTTTCTTT
D gene: NA; J gene: TRBJ2-5; V gene: TRBV30; clone size: few; CDR3 protein: CAWSVRRQETQYF; CDR3 DNA: TGTGCCTGGAGTGTGAGGCGCCAAGAGACCCAGTACTTC
D gene: NA; J gene: TRBJ1-1; V gene: TRBV7-9; clone size: NA; CDR3 protein: CASSLNREGNTEAFF; CDR3 DNA: TGTGCCAGCAGCCTGAACCGGGAGGGGAACACTGAAGCTTTCTTT
D gene: NA; J gene: TRBJ1-1; V gene: TRBV9; clone size: NA; CDR3 protein: CASSSSAGGNTEAFF; CDR3 DNA: TGTGCCAGCAGCTCCTCGGCCGGGGGGAACACTGAAGCTTTCTTT
D gene: TRBD1; J gene: TRBJ2-2; V gene: TRBV29-1; clone size: NA; CDR3 protein: CSVEETNRGTGELFF; CDR3 DNA: TGCAGCGTTGAAGAAACTAACAGGGGCACCGGGGAGCTGTTTTTT
D gene: NA; J gene: TRBJ2-7; V gene: TRBV6-5; clone size: NA; CDR3 protein: CASRNRRNTYEQYF; CDR3 DNA: TGTGCCAGTCGAAATCGACGGAATACCTACGAGCAGTACTTC
D gene: NA; J gene: TRBJ2-7; V gene: TRBV30; clone size: NA; CDR3 protein: CAWSSGIGGEQYF; CDR3 DNA: TGTGCCTGGAGTTCCGGGATCGGGGGCGAGCAGTACTTC
D gene: NA; J gene: TRBJ2-7; V gene: TRBV2; clone size: NA; CDR3 protein: CASSARGDHEQYF; CDR3 DNA: TGTGCCAGCAGCGCCAGGGGAGACCACGAGCAGTACTTC
D gene: NA; J gene: TRBJ1-1; V gene: TRBV5-6; clone size: NA; CDR3 protein: CASSYLQGSGTEAFF; CDR3 DNA: TGTGCCAGCAGCTACCTACAGGGATCGGGCACTGAAGCTTTCTTT
D gene: TRBD1; J gene: TRBJ1-5; V gene: TRBV6-5; clone size: few; CDR3 protein: CASAGQRNQPQHF; CDR3 DNA: TGTGCCAGCGCGGGACAGAGAAATCAGCCCCAGCATTTT
D gene: TRBD1; J gene: TRBJ1-2; V gene: TRBV18; clone size: NA; CDR3 protein: CASSPGTDYGYTF; CDR3 DNA: TGTGCCAGCTCACCAGGGACAGACTATGGCTACACCTTC
D gene: NA; J gene: TRBJ2-7; V gene: TRBV25-1; clone size: NA; CDR3 protein: CASSVGDEQYF; CDR3 DNA: TGTGCCAGCAGTGTGGGGGACGAGCAGTACTTC
D gene: NA; J gene: TRBJ1-1; V gene: TRBV7-9; clone size: NA; CDR3 protein: CASSLVQGSEAFF; CDR3 DNA: TGTGCCAGCAGCTTAGTTCAGGGCTCTGAAGCTTTCTTT
D gene: NA; J gene: TRBJ2-6; V gene: TRBV7-3; clone size: NA; CDR3 protein: CASSLGGTGANVLTF; CDR3 DNA: TGTGCCAGCAGCTTAGGAGGAACTGGGGCCAACGTCCTGACTTTC
D gene: NA; J gene: TRBJ1-1; V gene: TRBV6-1; clone size: few; CDR3 protein: CASSEEVYGEAFF; CDR3 DNA: TGTGCCAGCAGTGAAGAGGTTTACGGAGAAGCTTTCTTT
D gene: NA; J gene: TRBJ2-1; V gene: TRBV12-3/TRBV12-4; clone size: NA; CDR3 protein: CASSLIRGNEQFF; CDR3 DNA: TGTGCCAGCAGTTTAATTCGCGGCAATGAGCAGTTCTTC
D gene: TRBD1; J gene: TRBJ2-2; V gene: TRBV9; clone size: NA; CDR3 protein: CASSIRDSRSPGELFF; CDR3 DNA: TGTGCCAGCAGCATCCGGGACAGCCGAAGTCCCGGGGAGCTGTTTTTT
D gene: NA; J gene: TRBJ1-3; V gene: TRBV9; clone size: NA; CDR3 protein: CASSVGGLGNTIYF; CDR3 DNA: TGTGCCAGCAGCGTAGGGGGTTTGGGAAACACCATATATTTT
D gene: NA; J gene: TRBJ1-2; V gene: TRBV19; clone size: once; CDR3 protein: CASSIAVNYGYTF; CDR3 DNA: TGTGCCAGTAGTATAGCGGTGAACTATGGCTACACCTTC
D gene: NA; J gene: TRBJ2-1; V gene: TRBV6-5; clone size: NA; CDR3 protein: CATASRRSSYNEQFF; CDR3 DNA: TGTGCCACCGCCTCCCGCAGAAGCTCCTACAATGAGCAGTTCTTC